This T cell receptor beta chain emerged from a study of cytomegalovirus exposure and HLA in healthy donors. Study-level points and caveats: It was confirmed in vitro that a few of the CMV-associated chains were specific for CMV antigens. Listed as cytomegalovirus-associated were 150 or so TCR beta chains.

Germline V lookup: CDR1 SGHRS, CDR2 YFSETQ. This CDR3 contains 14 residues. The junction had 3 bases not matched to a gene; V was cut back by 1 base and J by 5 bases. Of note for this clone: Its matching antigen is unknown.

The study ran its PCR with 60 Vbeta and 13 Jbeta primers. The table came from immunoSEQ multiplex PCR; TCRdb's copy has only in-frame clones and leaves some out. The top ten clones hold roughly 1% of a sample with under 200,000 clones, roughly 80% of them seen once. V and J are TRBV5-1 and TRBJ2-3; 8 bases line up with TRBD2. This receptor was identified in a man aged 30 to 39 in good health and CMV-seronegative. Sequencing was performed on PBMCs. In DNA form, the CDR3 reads TGCGCCAGCAGCTTGACTAGCGGTGAAGATACGCAGTATTTT. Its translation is CASSLTSGEDTQYF.